This TCR beta chain came from a study of beta chain features in type 1 diabetes. Study-level points and caveats: A greater similarity of naive, central memory and Treg TCRB repertoires was seen among patients than among healthy donors. The study found fewer insertions and more deletions at VDJ junctions in type 1 diabetes patients.

One heparinised blood draw, averaging about 120 mL, came from each donor. Since all of the isolated RNA was reverse transcribed, expressed TCRB transcripts were what got sequenced. The protocol was immunoSEQ multiplex PCR, while the TCRdb copy is restricted to in-frame clones and leaves out a portion. The data hold hundreds of thousands of clones, with 30% observed a single time. In its sample, this clone was seen a few times. Its antigen remains unknown. This receptor was obtained from a man between 18 and 29 years old in good health. Specimen: naive CD4+ T cells from blood.

The CDR3 region has the DNA TGTGCTAGTGGTTCGCTGGACTCCTCCGAGACCCAGTACTTC. This encodes CASGSLDSSETQYF. This chain uses TRBV12-5 with TRBJ2-5, with D maybe TRBD2 (5 bases). V lost 4 bases and J 5 bases, leaving 14 bases between the germline ends. Germline CDR1 and CDR2: LGHNT and FRNRAP. This CDR3 spans 14 amino acids.